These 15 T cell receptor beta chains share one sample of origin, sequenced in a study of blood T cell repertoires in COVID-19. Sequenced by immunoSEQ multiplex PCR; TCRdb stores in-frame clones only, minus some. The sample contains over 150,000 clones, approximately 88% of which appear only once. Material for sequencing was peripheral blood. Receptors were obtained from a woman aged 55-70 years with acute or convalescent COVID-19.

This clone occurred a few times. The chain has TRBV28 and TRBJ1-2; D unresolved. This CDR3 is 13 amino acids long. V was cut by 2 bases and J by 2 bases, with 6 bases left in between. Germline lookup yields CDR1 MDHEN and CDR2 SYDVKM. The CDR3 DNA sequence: TGTGCCAGCAGTTTAGCAGGCAACTATGGCTACACCTTC. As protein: CASSLAGNYGYTF.

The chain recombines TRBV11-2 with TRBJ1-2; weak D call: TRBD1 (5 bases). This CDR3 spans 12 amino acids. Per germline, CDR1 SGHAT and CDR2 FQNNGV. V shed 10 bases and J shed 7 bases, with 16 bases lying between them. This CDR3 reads CAITPGGRGYTF. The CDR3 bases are TGTGCCATAACACCGGGGGGTCGTGGCTACACCTTC.

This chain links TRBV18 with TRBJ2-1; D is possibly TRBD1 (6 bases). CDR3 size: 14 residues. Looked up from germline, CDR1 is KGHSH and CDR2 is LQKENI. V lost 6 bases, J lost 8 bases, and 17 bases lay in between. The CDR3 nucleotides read TGTGCCAGCTCTCCCAGAGGGGGATTTGATGAGCAGTTCTTC. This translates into CASSPRGGFDEQFF. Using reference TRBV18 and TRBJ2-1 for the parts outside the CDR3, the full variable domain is NAGVMQNPRHLVRRRGQEARLRCSPMKGHSHVYWYRQLPEEGLKFMVYLQKENIIDESGMPKERFSAEFPKEGPSILRIQQVVRGDSAAYFCASSPRGGFDEQFFGPGTRLTVL.

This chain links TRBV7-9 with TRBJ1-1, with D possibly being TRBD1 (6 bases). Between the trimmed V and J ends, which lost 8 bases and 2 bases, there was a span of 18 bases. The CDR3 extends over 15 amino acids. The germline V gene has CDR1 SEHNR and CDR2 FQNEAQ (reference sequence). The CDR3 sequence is CASALGGYRNTEAFF. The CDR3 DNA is TGTGCCAGCGCTTTAGGGGGATATAGAAACACTGAAGCTTTCTTT.

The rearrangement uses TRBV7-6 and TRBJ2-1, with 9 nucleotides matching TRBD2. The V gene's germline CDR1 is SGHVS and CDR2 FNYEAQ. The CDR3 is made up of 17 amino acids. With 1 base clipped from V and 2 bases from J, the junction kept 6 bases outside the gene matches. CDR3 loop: CASSLVASGGTYNEQFF. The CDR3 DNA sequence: TGTGCCAGCAGCTTAGTGGCCAGCGGGGGGACCTACAATGAGCAGTTCTTC.

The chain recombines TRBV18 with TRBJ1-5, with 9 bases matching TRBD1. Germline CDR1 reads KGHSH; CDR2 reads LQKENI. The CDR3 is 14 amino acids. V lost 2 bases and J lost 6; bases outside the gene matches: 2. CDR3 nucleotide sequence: TGTGCCAGCTCACCAACAGGGGGCTCTCAGCCCCAGCATTTT. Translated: CASSPTGGSQPQHF.

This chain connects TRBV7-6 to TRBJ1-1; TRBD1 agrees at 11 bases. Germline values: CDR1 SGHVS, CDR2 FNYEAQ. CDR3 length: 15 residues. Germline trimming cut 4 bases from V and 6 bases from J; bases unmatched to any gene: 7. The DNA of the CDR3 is TGTGCCAGCAGCTCCCGGACAGGGGGCAACTCTGAAGCTTTCTTT. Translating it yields CASSSRTGGNSEAFF. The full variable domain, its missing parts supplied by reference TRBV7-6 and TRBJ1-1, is GAGVSQSPRYKVTKRGQDVALRCDPISGHVSLYWYRQALGQGPEFLTYFNYEAQQDKSGLPNDRFSAERPEGSISTLTIQRTEQRDSAMYRCASSSRTGGNSEAFFGQGTRLTVV.

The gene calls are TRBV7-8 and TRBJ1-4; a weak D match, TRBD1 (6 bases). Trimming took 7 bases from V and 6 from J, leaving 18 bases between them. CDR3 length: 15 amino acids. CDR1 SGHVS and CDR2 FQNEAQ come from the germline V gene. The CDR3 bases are TGTGCCAGCACCTACACGGGGGGGCGGGATGAAAAACTGTTTTTT. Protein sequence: CASTYTGGRDEKLFF. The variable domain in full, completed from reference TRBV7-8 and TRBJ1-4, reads GAGVSQSPRYKVAKRGQDVALRCDPISGHVSLFWYQQALGQGPEFLTYFQNEAQLDKSGLPSDRFFAERPEGSVSTLKIQRTQQEDSAVYLCASTYTGGRDEKLFFGSGTQLSVL.

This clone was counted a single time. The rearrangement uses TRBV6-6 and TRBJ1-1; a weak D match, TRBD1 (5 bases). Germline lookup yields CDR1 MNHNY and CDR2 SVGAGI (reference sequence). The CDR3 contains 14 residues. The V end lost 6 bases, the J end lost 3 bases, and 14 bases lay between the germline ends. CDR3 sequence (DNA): TGTGCCAGCAGCCCACGTGGGGCTGACACTGAAGCTTTCTTT. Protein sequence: CASSPRGADTEAFF.

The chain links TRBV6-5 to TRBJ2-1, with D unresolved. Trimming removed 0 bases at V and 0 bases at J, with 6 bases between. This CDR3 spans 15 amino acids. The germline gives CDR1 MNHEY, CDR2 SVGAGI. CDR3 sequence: CASSYSGTSYNEQFF. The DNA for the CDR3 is TGTGCCAGCAGTTACTCTGGCACCTCCTACAATGAGCAGTTCTTC.

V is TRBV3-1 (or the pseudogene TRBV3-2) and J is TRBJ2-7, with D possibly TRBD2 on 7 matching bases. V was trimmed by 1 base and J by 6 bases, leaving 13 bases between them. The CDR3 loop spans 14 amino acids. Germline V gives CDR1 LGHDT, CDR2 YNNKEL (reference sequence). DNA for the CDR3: TGTGCCAGCAGCCAAGGTAACAGGGAGGGCGAGCAGTACTTC. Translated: CASSQGNREGEQYF.

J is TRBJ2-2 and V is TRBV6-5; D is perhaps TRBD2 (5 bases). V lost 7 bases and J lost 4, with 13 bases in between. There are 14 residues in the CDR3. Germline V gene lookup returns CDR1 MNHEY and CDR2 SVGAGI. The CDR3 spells CASTPLVTTGELFF. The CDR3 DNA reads TGTGCCAGCACTCCACTAGTCACCACCGGGGAGCTGTTTTTT.

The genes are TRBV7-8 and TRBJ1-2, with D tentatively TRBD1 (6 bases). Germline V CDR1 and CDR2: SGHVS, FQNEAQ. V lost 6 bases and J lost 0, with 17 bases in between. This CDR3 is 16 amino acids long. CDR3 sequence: CASSPYRVVTNYGYTF. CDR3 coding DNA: TGTGCCAGCAGTCCGTACAGGGTGGTGACTAACTATGGCTACACCTTC.

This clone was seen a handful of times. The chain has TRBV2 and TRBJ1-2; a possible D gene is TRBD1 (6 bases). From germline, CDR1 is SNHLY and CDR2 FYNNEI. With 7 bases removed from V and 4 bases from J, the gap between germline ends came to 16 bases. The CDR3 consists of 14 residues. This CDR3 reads CASTYRVSSYGYTF. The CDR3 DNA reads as TGTGCCAGCACCTACAGGGTCTCTAGCTATGGCTACACCTTC.

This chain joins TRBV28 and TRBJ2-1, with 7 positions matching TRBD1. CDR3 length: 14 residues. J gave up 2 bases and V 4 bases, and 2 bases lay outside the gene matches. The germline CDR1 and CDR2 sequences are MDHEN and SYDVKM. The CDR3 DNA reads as TGTGCCAGCAGTTGGGGACAGACCTACAATGAGCAGTTCTTC. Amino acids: CASSWGQTYNEQFF.